This record concerns one T cell receptor beta chain sequence. Its antigen target is currently unknown. Base qualities are not at hand, and no much larger clone is one base apart. The meaning of the sample's time point label: resected brain tissue, or blood drawn just prior to surgery. The surgery cases with the highest brain T cell transcript signatures were chosen for TCR beta chain sequencing of brain tissue, and also of blood when blood was available. Prior to surgery, the patients had been treated with at least one anti-epileptic drug. TCR-sequenced patients were children with drug-resistant epilepsy due to tuberous sclerosis complex, focal cortical dysplasia, Rasmussen encephalitis or hemimegalencephaly. Blood samples were collected immediately before the epilepsy surgery. The Monarch genomic DNA purification kit was used to extract bulk genomic DNA from unsorted brain tissue and from whole blood.

The immunoSEQ assay was used to generate TCR beta chain sequences from genomic DNA. Per the authors' processing: CDR3 sequences that did not begin with the conserved framework cysteine at position 104 were removed manually. Clonality was calculated as one minus the normalized Shannon's Diversity Index, with values ranging from 0 (maximal diversity) to 1 (oligoclonal). Differences in the frequency of the same CDR3 between samples, such as brain versus blood, were assessed with chi-squared comparison-of-proportions tests. Public clonotypes were found through immuneACCESS searches, while the VDJdb browser was used to judge similarity to known antiviral clonotypes. Here the immuneACCESS table is served through TCRdb, limited to in-frame sequences with V and J called. Missing clones are a known gap in these copies; in checked studies unresolved V genes cover under half, and the rest lacks a known reason. Clone size and V and J calls were adopted from that table, with D and trimming inferred from the DNA. Within this sample are 55,000 to 80,000 clones, with around 95% of them counted one time only. 0.3% to 0.45% of the sample lies in the top ten.

This specimen comes from a study of brain T cells in children with intractable seizures (dated by TCRdb to 2020 to 2023). In terms of the full investigation: A NanoString immunology panel was first used to screen resected brain tissue from roughly 56 pediatric epilepsy surgery cases for immune gene transcripts. Among the approximately 12 selected surgery cases, pre-surgery blood was additionally sequenced for eight, leaving four cases with brain tissue only.

Taken from cysteine to phenylalanine, the CDR3 has 12 residues. This entry keeps only the CDR3 DNA: 36 bases, framed from base 1. Taken from the germline V gene, the CDR1 and CDR2 loops are KGHSH and LQKENI. V drops 0 bases and J drops 5 bases, leaving 4 bases in between. Points the paper makes about the study in general: Because pre- and post-surgery blood were sequenced to different depths, clones absent from the pre-surgery sample may reflect undersampling. The patients' HCMV serostatus was not known, and viral specificity was inferred solely from CDR3 sequence similarity.

This sequence was found in a boy less than two years old with focal cortical dysplasia and intractable seizures. Sequences were derived from peripheral blood, sampled at surgery. This sequence uses TRBV18 and TRBJ2-5; the D gene is not confidently resolved. The DNA reads TGTGCCAGCTCACCACCTACTGAGACCCAGTACTTC. Its protein reads: CASSPPTETQYF.